This TCR beta chain was captured by sequencing in a study of early T cells in non-severe SARS-CoV-2 infection. Individually, cDNA molecules had unique molecular identifiers attached to them. TCRdb processed the 5' RACE reads anew with MiXCR; each CDR3 protein has one entry. Of tens of thousands of distinct CDR3 sequences listed, around 9% are singletons. CDR3 length: 16 residues. This clonotype was observed many times. V gene TRBV21-1 combines with J gene TRBJ2-5; no check of the table's D call, TRBD1, against the DNA was made. TRBV21-1 is marked as a pseudogene. Material: whole blood. This clonotype originated in an adult who was a healthcare worker with PCR-confirmed SARS-CoV-2 infection or an uninfected control (not recorded which). CDR3 in amino acids: CASSKGTGQGQETQYF. In DNA form, the CDR3 reads TGTGCCAGCAGCAAAGGGACCGGACAGGGCCAAGAGACCCAGTACTTC.